This T cell receptor (beta chain) was obtained from a study of cytomegalovirus exposure and HLA in healthy donors. Researchers ran the PCR with 60 Vbeta and 13 Jbeta primers. Using immunoSEQ multiplex PCR, the repertoire was profiled, and TCRdb retains in-frame clones only, with some absent. This table holds over 150,000 clones, around 86% found once. The CDR3 extends over 15 amino acids. Trimming shortened V by 0 bases and J by 5 bases, and 14 bases separated the two germline ends. Germline values: CDR1 SGHRS, CDR2 YFSETQ. This clone showed up just once. The sequence was obtained from a male donor in good health and CMV-seronegative. The chain combines TRBV5-1 with TRBJ1-2, with D unclear. Sequencing was carried out using PBMCs. CDR3 region: CASSLEGRWAYGYTF. DNA of the CDR3: TGCGCCAGCAGCTTGGAAGGGAGATGGGCGTATGGCTACACCTTC.